The sequence of this TCR beta chain was determined in a study of cytomegalovirus exposure and HLA in healthy donors. The PCR used 60 Vbeta and 13 Jbeta primers. Methods used by the authors: Later analysis identified 88 million or so unique TCR beta chains, about 12 million shared. Using immunoSEQ multiplex PCR, the repertoire was profiled, and TCRdb retains in-frame clones only, with some absent. V and J calls and clone size come straight from that table; D and trimming were deduced from the DNA. The data hold roughly 200,000 clones, with roughly 80% observed a single time. CDR1 MNHEY and CDR2 SVGAGI come from the germline V gene. The CDR3 is 15 amino acids. V gave up 4 bases and J gave up 2 bases, with 15 bases separating them.

Input material: PBMCs. The receptor was isolated from a woman aged 25 to 39 in good health and CMV-seropositive. This rearrangement joins TRBV6-5 to TRBJ2-7; tentative D call: TRBD1 (6 bases). The chain's CDR3 is CASSFDGTRTYEQYF. Written as DNA, the CDR3 is TGTGCCAGCAGTTTTGACGGGACACGGACCTACGAGCAGTACTTC.